The rows below give T cell receptor beta chains drawn from one sample of a study of blood T cell repertoires in COVID-19. Method: immunoSEQ multiplex PCR; TCRdb's copy keeps in-frame clones and lacks some. The data show 85,000 to 100,000 clones, around 80% seen once. The sample was peripheral blood. The receptors stem from a human donor in a cohort sampled during active COVID-19. Both conserved end residues are part of each CDR3. D genes are given only for firm matches. Rows may omit the clone size; those that give it use once, few, many or a size class.

CDR3 protein: CASSKDRGGTGANEKLFF; CDR3 DNA: TGTGCCAGCAGCAAGGACAGGGGAGGGACGGGGGCTAATGAAAAACTGTTTTTT; V gene: TRBV11-2; clone size: NA; J gene: TRBJ1-4; D gene: TRBD1
CDR3 protein: CASRGGGYNTGELFF; CDR3 DNA: TGTGCCAGCCGGGGTGGGGGGTATAACACCGGGGAGCTGTTTTTT; V gene: TRBV6-5; clone size: NA; J gene: TRBJ2-2; D gene: NA
CDR3 protein: CASSLTRESYTF; CDR3 DNA: TGTGCCAGCAGCTTAACCAGGGAAAGCTACACCTTC; V gene: TRBV7-9; clone size: NA; J gene: TRBJ1-2; D gene: NA
CDR3 protein: CASSQEQGTQPQHF; CDR3 DNA: TGCGCCAGCAGCCAAGAACAGGGAACTCAGCCCCAGCATTTT; V gene: TRBV4-1; clone size: NA; J gene: TRBJ1-5; D gene: NA
CDR3 protein: CASSLLAGALNTGELFF; CDR3 DNA: TGTGCCAGCAGCTTGTTAGCGGGGGCCTTGAACACCGGGGAGCTGTTTTTT; V gene: TRBV7-9; clone size: once; J gene: TRBJ2-2; D gene: TRBD2
CDR3 protein: CSVVSDRSSGNTIYF; CDR3 DNA: TGCAGCGTTGTGAGTGACAGGAGCTCTGGAAACACCATATATTTT; V gene: TRBV29-1; clone size: NA; J gene: TRBJ1-3; D gene: NA
CDR3 protein: CASSFLGGSYNEQFF; CDR3 DNA: TGTGCCAGCAGCTTTCTGGGGGGCTCCTACAATGAGCAGTTCTTC; V gene: TRBV11-1; clone size: NA; J gene: TRBJ2-1; D gene: NA
CDR3 protein: CASSPTQYEQYF; CDR3 DNA: TGTGCCAGCAGTCCGACACAGTACGAGCAGTACTTC; V gene: TRBV12-3/TRBV12-4; clone size: NA; J gene: TRBJ2-7; D gene: NA
CDR3 protein: CASSIGTSGVQSEQYF; CDR3 DNA: TGTGCCAGTAGTATCGGAACTAGCGGGGTCCAAAGCGAGCAGTACTTC; V gene: TRBV19; clone size: NA; J gene: TRBJ2-7; D gene: TRBD2
CDR3 protein: CASSLHGTPGTQYF; CDR3 DNA: TGTGCCAGCAGCCTCCACGGGACTCCAGGCACGCAGTATTTT; V gene: TRBV3-1/TRBV3-2; clone size: NA; J gene: TRBJ2-3; D gene: NA
CDR3 protein: CASSVGQVGYTF; CDR3 DNA: TGCGCCAGCAGCGTGGGACAGGTTGGCTACACCTTC; V gene: TRBV5-1; clone size: NA; J gene: TRBJ1-2; D gene: TRBD1
CDR3 protein: CASSLNPQSSSYNEQFF; CDR3 DNA: TGTGCCAGCAGCCTAAATCCCCAGTCTAGCTCCTACAATGAGCAGTTCTTC; V gene: TRBV4-2; clone size: once; J gene: TRBJ2-1; D gene: NA
CDR3 protein: CASSDNTGNTIYF; CDR3 DNA: TGTGCCAGCAGCGACAACACCGGAAACACCATATATTTT; V gene: TRBV9; clone size: NA; J gene: TRBJ1-3; D gene: NA
CDR3 protein: CASSLSQKNTEAFF; CDR3 DNA: TGTGCCAGCAGCTTAAGTCAGAAGAACACTGAAGCTTTCTTT; V gene: TRBV11-2; clone size: NA; J gene: TRBJ1-1; D gene: NA